The present TCR beta chain was sequenced within a study of human T cells and chemical hapten exposure. Study-level results: Compared to controls, expanded TCRs made significantly more large clusters of similar CDR3s.

Time point reported: pre-sensitization, week 0. As to treatment: therapeutic diphenylcyclopropenone sensitization with weekly scalp DPC. CDR1 and CDR2 from the germline V gene are MDHEN and SYDVKM. V was clipped by 5 bases and J by 0 bases, with 11 bases between them. CDR3 length equals 15 residues. For this clonotype: Antigen specificity is unknown.

Unique molecular identifiers were affixed to discrete cDNA molecules within the library. Authors' data handling: Per sample, the median was 95,638 TCRs, with values from about 24,000 to 680,000. TCRdb passed the RACE reads through MiXCR, listing each CDR3 protein once. The V and J calls reflect TCRdb's pipeline rather than the authors' work. Found here are 150,000 to 200,000 distinct CDR3 sequences, around 30% of them singletons; the top ten hold 2.9%. The gene calls are TRBV28 and TRBJ1-3, with D perhaps matching TRBD1 (5 bases). This clonotype was obtained from a woman in her 30s with alopecia areata. Some clones in this sample may be carry-over from other donors' samples. The sample consisted of whole blood, taken in connection with sensitization to the hapten diphenylcyclopropenone (DPC). CDR3: CASSTPGISGNTIYF. The CDR3 DNA reads TGTGCCAGCAGTACACCAGGGATCTCTGGAAACACCATATATTTT.